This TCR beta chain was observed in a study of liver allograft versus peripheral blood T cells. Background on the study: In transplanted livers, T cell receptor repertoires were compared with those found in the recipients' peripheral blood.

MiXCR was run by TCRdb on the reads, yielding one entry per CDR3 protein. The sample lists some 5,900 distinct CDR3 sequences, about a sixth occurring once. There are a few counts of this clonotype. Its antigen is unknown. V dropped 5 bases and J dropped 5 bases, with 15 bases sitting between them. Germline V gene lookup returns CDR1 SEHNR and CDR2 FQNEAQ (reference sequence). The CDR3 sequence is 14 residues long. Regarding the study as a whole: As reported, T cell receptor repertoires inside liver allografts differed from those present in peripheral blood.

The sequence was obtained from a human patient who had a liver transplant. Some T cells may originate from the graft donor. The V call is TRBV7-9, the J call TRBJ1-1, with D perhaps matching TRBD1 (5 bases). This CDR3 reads CASSPFNRGTEAFF. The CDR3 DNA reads TGTGCCAGCAGCCCCTTCAATAGGGGAACTGAAGCTTTCTTT.